A selection of T cell receptor beta chains follows, all from one sample in a study of T cell responses to AZD1222 COVID-19 vaccine. Only in-frame clones appear in the TCRdb table, and some are missing; sequencing was by immunoSEQ multiplex PCR. The sample lists 130,000 or so clones; 70% to 90% were seen once. The material sequenced was peripheral blood, taken 28 days after the second AZD1222 dose. Every receptor here comes from an adult who received the AZD1222 COVID-19 vaccine. Each CDR3 is given with its conserved first and last residue. D genes are given only for firm matches. Part of the rows lack a size; the others show once, few, many or a class for expanded clones.

d_gene	abundance	j_gene	v_gene	CDR3aa	CDR3nt
-	once	TRBJ2-7	TRBV6-5	CASSRDIHSYEQYF	TGTGCCAGCAGCCGGGACATACACTCCTACGAGCAGTACTTC
-	-	TRBJ1-2	TRBV19	CASTKAPSGADYGYTF	TGTGCCAGTACCAAAGCCCCGTCGGGGGCTGACTATGGCTACACCTTC
-	-	TRBJ2-3	TRBV29-1	CSVVGHEGTDTQYF	TGCAGCGTTGTCGGGCATGAAGGGACAGATACGCAGTATTTT
-	-	TRBJ2-5	TRBV7-9	CASAGVFYQETQYF	TGTGCCAGCGCAGGGGTTTTTTACCAAGAGACCCAGTACTTC
TRBD2	once	TRBJ2-7	TRBV10-3	CAISGAGGRYEQYF	TGTGCCATTAGCGGGGCGGGAGGGCGCTACGAGCAGTACTTC
-	-	TRBJ2-1	TRBV9	CASSVASAGNEQFF	TGTGCCAGCAGCGTAGCGTCCGCGGGGAATGAGCAGTTCTTC
TRBD1	-	TRBJ1-6	TRBV5-1	CASSSQTGTNSPLHF	TGCGCCAGCAGCTCCCAGACAGGGACCAATTCACCCCTCCACTTT
-	-	TRBJ2-7	TRBV29-1	CSVAGSAQSYEQYF	TGCAGCGTTGCAGGCAGCGCGCAGTCCTACGAGCAGTACTTC
TRBD2	-	TRBJ2-3	TRBV19	CASSLGTSGTDTQYF	TGTGCCAGTAGTCTCGGGACTAGCGGCACAGATACGCAGTATTTT
-	-	TRBJ1-1	TRBV28	CASSLSLNTEAFF	TGTGCCAGCAGTTTATCCCTCAACACTGAAGCTTTCTTT
-	-	TRBJ2-7	TRBV5-6	CASSVAGAKQYF	TGTGCCAGCAGCGTGGCGGGGGCCAAGCAGTACTTC
-	-	TRBJ2-7	TRBV30	CAWRRGYEQYF	TGTGCCTGGAGGAGAGGGTACGAGCAGTACTTC
-	-	TRBJ1-2	TRBV24-1	CATSGQGGTGYTF	TGTGCCACCAGTGGGCAGGGAGGGACCGGCTACACCTTC
-	-	TRBJ1-3	TRBV6-5	CASMLSRTGNTIYF	TGTGCCAGCATGCTGTCCAGGACTGGAAACACCATATATTTT
-	once	TRBJ2-2	TRBV7-6	CASSLAPQGNTGELFF	TGTGCCAGCAGCTTAGCCCCACAGGGGAACACCGGGGAGCTGTTTTTT
TRBD2	-	TRBJ2-7	TRBV9	CASSVEPLAGGYEQYF	TGTGCCAGCAGCGTAGAACCTCTAGCGGGGGGTTACGAGCAGTACTTC
TRBD2	-	TRBJ2-3	TRBV9	CASTRTSVSTDTQYF	TGTGCCAGCACCCGGACTAGCGTGAGCACAGATACGCAGTATTTT
-	-	TRBJ1-1	TRBV25-1	CASSESGITNTEAFF	TGTGCCAGCAGTGAATCCGGGATAACGAACACTGAAGCTTTCTTT
-	-	TRBJ1-1	TRBV20-1	CSAGRFTEAFF	TGCAGTGCTGGCCGGTTTACTGAAGCTTTCTTT
-	-	TRBJ1-5	TRBV4-1	CASSQGGRQPQHF	TGCGCCAGCAGCCAAGGAGGACGACAGCCCCAGCATTTT
TRBD2	-	TRBJ2-2	TRBV7-9	CASTKAAASGTGELFF	TGTGCCAGCACCAAGGCGGCGGCTAGCGGCACCGGGGAGCTGTTTTTT
-	-	TRBJ2-2	TRBV5-1	CASSQGLGIETGELFF	TGCGCCAGCAGCCAGGGACTGGGGATTGAGACCGGGGAGCTGTTTTTT